This T cell receptor beta chain was recorded in a study of beta chain features in type 1 diabetes. Every donor provided one heparinised blood draw, which averaged approximately 100 mL. Germline V gene lookup returns CDR1 GTSNPN and CDR2 SVGIG (reference sequence). This CDR3 contains 12 residues. V was cut by 7 bases and J by 4 bases, with 13 bases left in between. Concerning this clone: As yet, its antigen is unknown.

Whole-study findings and limits: Researchers could not determine here whether HLA type influences TCRB rearrangement. Patients' naive, central memory and regulatory TCRB repertoires appeared more alike than those of healthy donors. People with Type 1 diabetes carried modestly yet significantly shorter TCRB CDR3s in all four CD4+ subsets.

What was sequenced were expressed TCRB transcripts, since all of the isolated RNA had been reverse transcribed. Here immunoSEQ multiplex PCR was the method, and the copy in TCRdb shows in-frame clones only, minus some. Here the sample spans fewer than 350,000 clones, roughly a fifth being singletons. The J gene is TRBJ1-2, the V gene TRBV30; perhaps TRBD1 as D (6 bases). The sequenced sample consisted of naive CD4+ T cells from blood. This receptor was taken from a woman in her late teens or twenties in good health. The CDR3 region has the DNA TGTGCCTTCCCTGGACAGCTCTATGGCTACACCTTC. Protein: CAFPGQLYGYTF.